Below, one T cell receptor beta chain is given with its context. No antigen is known for it. No quality values exist for individual bases; no much larger clone is one base distant. TCRbeta CDR3 regions were amplified from genomic DNA by means of the immunoSEQ Assay, a bias-controlled multiplex PCR. In the authors' own workflow: Within the assay, amplification of reference gene primers was used to estimate how many nucleated cells each sample contained. Sequence reads were collapsed and filtered to measure the absolute abundance of every unique TCRbeta CDR3 rearrangement. For each sample, productive Simpson clonality was calculated as the square root of Simpson's diversity index over productive rearrangements. TCRdb re-hosts the immuneACCESS table, in-frame sequences only. Its copies lack some clones; in the studies checked, an unresolved V gene accounts for under half of them, and the cause for the rest is not known. From that table come the V and J calls and clone size; the DNA was used to work out D and trimming. For this sample there are more than 75,000 clones; more than 70% appear just once. Of the sample, about 15% is held by the ten largest clones.

The data derive from a study of blood T cell repertoires in COVID-19 (dated by TCRdb to 2020 to 2021). For the wider study: Samples covering the acute and convalescent phases of COVID-19 were provided by collaborators in the United States, Italy and Spain. The material from the prospective study consisted of cDNA or gDNA derived from T cells, B-cell-depleted T cells, or PBMCs. The dataset comprised deeply sampled blood TCRbeta repertoires from subjects exposed to, actively infected with, or recovered from COVID-19. The repertoires were released in a freely available public database intended as a resource for research on the immune response to SARS-CoV-2. Samples came from the ongoing ImmuneRACE study (first 160 participants) plus 1,254 subjects from 6 global collaborators. The sample metadata nearly always contained a de-identified subject ID, COVID-19 status, age in years and sex. Where available, HLA class I and class II types were obtained from metadata supplied by the sample provider rather than from assay-based typing. The paper as a whole reports these results and caveats: Clinical and demographic metadata were provided uncurated, with the amount varying by source and participant.

Whole blood was collected in K2EDTA tubes by collaborating institutions according to the institutions' own protocols. For TCRbeta analysis, collaborators shipped samples as frozen whole blood, isolated PBMCs, or DNA extracted from either of those sample types. The sequence was collected from a woman aged 65 to 85 with acute or convalescent COVID-19. Sequencing used peripheral blood.

The CDR3 region has the sequence CASTTIGGNTGELFF. The base sequence is TGCGCCAGCACAACGATCGGGGGGAACACCGGGGAGCTGTTTTTT. The chain joins TRBV5-1 to TRBJ2-2; matching of 6 bases hints at TRBD2 as the D gene. The CDR1 and CDR2 encoded by the germline V gene are SGHRS and YFSETQ. The CDR3, from cysteine to phenylalanine, totals 15 residues. Only the CDR3 DNA is retained, 45 bases long and in frame from the first base. V and J lose 6 bases and 1 base, and a span of 13 bases separates them.